These 26 T cell receptor beta chains originate from one sample sequenced in a study of blood T cell repertoires in COVID-19 (dated by TCRdb to 2018 to 2021). The library was made by the immunoSEQ multiplex PCR assay. Sourced from immuneACCESS, this table was stored by TCRdb with only in-frame sequences that have V and J called. A share of the clones is absent; for the studies checked, an unresolved V gene accounts for under half, and the remainder has no known explanation. A total of about 180,000 clones appear in this sample, about 85% of them only once. The ten largest clones capture approximately 6.9% of the sample. The specimen sequenced was peripheral blood. These receptors were taken from an elderly man with COVID-19, enrolled during active disease.

The chain joins TRBV19 to TRBJ2-3, with a weak D call TRBD1 (5 bases). Germline-derived CDR1 and CDR2 are LNHDA and SQIVND (reference sequence). This CDR3 region has 13 residues. V was pared by 4 bases and J by 4 bases, with 9 bases between. The CDR3 protein is CASSTTAPDTQYF. Written as DNA, the CDR3 is TGTGCCAGTAGTACGACAGCACCAGATACGCAGTATTTT.

V gene TRBV5-6 combines with J gene TRBJ2-2, with 11 bases identical to TRBD1. This CDR3 is 17 amino acids long. Per the germline V gene, CDR1 is SGHDT and CDR2 is YYEEEE. With V trimmed by 4 bases and J by 4 bases, 9 bases remained unmatched. The DNA of the CDR3 is TGTGCCAGCAGCCGTGGACAGGGGGCTTTTGTCACCGGGGAGCTGTTTTTT. As protein: CASSRGQGAFVTGELFF.

This chain connects TRBV9 to TRBJ2-5, with 7 bases that match TRBD1. The CDR3 has 19 amino acids. Germline CDR1 is SGDLS and CDR2 is YYNGEE. The ends lost 0 bases at V and 2 bases at J; junction bases unmatched: 16. The CDR3 nucleotides are TGTGCCAGCAGCGTAGCTCCAACGAGACAGGGAACCTCTCAAGAGACCCAGTACTTC. Amino acids: CASSVAPTRQGTSQETQYF.

The chain carries TRBV4-2 and TRBJ1-1, with 7 bases matching TRBD1. Germline CDR1 and CDR2: LGHNA and YNFKEQ. The CDR3 covers 15 residues. Losses at the gene ends were 1 base for V and 5 bases for J; bases not matched to a gene: 7. The CDR3 spells CASSQGQGPGTEAFF. CDR3 nucleotides: TGTGCCAGCAGCCAAGGACAGGGCCCAGGGACTGAAGCTTTCTTT.

Details on this clone: An end of the junction does not agree with germline; a read error may underlie this. The V call is TRBV7-2, the J call TRBJ2-1, with D tentatively TRBD2 (6 bases). The CDR3 contains 17 residues. Germline V CDR1 and CDR2: SGHTA, FQGNSA. This CDR3 reads CASSLGFGTRSYDEQFF. CDR3 coding DNA: TGTGCCAGCAGCTTAGGGTTTGGGACTCGCTCCTACGATGAGCAGTTCTTC.

The chain combines TRBV7-3 with TRBJ2-3; 14 positions agree with TRBD2. This CDR3 contains 18 residues. V shed 1 base and J 8 bases; nucleotides not matched to a gene: 11. Germline CDR1 is SGHTA and CDR2 is FQGTGA. The CDR3 DNA follows: TGTGCCAGCAGCTTAAAAAGCGTGAGACTAGCGGGGGGGAGTACGCAGTATTTT. Translation gives CASSLKSVRLAGGSTQYF. Based on the CDR3 plus reference TRBV7-3 and TRBJ2-3, the full variable domain is GAGVSQTPSNKVTEKGKYVELRCDPISGHTALYWYRQSLGQGPEFLIYFQGTGAADDSGLPNDRFFAVRPEGSVSTLKIQRTERGDSAVYLCASSLKSVRLAGGSTQYFGPGTRLTVL.

This sequence joins TRBV4-3 and TRBJ1-3, with 7 bases lining up with TRBD1. Germline-derived CDR1 and CDR2 are LGHNA and YSLEER. This CDR3 has 15 amino acids. V trimming: 4 bases; J trimming: 2 bases; junction bases outside the gene matches: 5. CDR3 sequence (DNA): TGCGCCAGCAGCCTTGACAGGGCCCCTGGAAACACCATATATTTT. Its protein product is CASSLDRAPGNTIYF.

The J gene is TRBJ2-5, the V gene TRBV7-9; 7 nucleotides agree with TRBD2. The V segment lost 7 bases and the J segment 5 bases; nucleotides outside the gene matches: 7. Germline CDR1 reads SEHNR; CDR2 reads FQNEAQ (reference sequence). This CDR3 has 13 amino acids. The CDR3 DNA is TGTGCCAGCACCCTCGGGGGGTTTGAGACCCAGTACTTC. Translating it yields CASTLGGFETQYF. The full variable domain, its missing parts supplied by reference TRBV7-9 and TRBJ2-5, is DTGVSQNPRHKITKRGQNVTFRCDPISEHNRLYWYRQTLGQGPEFLTYFQNEAQLEKSRLLSDRFSAERPKGSFSTLEIQRTEQGDSAMYLCASTLGGFETQYFGPGTRLLVL.

The chain recombines TRBV5-5 with TRBJ1-1; 7 bases are shared with TRBD1. CDR3 length equals 13 residues. Germline-derived CDR1 and CDR2 are SGHKS and YYEKEE (reference sequence). J gave up 4 bases and V 3 bases, and 3 bases lay outside the gene matches. The CDR3 region has the DNA TGTGCCAGCAGCTGGGACAGCTTCACTGAAGCTTTCTTT. It encodes CASSWDSFTEAFF. The full variable domain, rest sourced from reference TRBV5-5 and TRBJ1-1, is DAGVTQSPTHLIKTRGQQVTLRCSPISGHKSVSWYQQVLGQGPQFIFQYYEKEERGRGNFPDRFSARQFPNYSSELNVNALLLGDSALYLCASSWDSFTEAFFGQGTRLTVV.

The chain links TRBV7-2 to TRBJ1-2; maybe TRBD1 (6 bases). The V gene's germline CDR1 is SGHTA and CDR2 FQGNSA. The CDR3 runs 16 residues. The ends were cut back, 4 bases at V and 5 bases at J, with 20 bases in the middle. CDR3 bases: TGTGCCAGCAGCTCAGATCCTCAGACAGGCCGATATGGCTACACCTTC. It codes for CASSSDPQTGRYGYTF.

V and J are TRBV5-1 and TRBJ2-6; no definite D call. Trimming took off 0 bases at V and 0 bases at J, with 4 bases between the two ends. CDR1 SGHRS and CDR2 YFSETQ come from the germline V gene. The CDR3 loop spans 15 amino acids. The CDR3 sequence is CASSLDSSGANVLTF. CDR3 nucleotides: TGCGCCAGCAGCTTGGACAGCTCTGGGGCCAACGTCCTGACTTTC.

The V call is TRBV6-5, the J call TRBJ1-3; possible D gene TRBD1, 6 bases. V was pared by 4 bases and J by 4 bases, with 14 bases between. CDR1 MNHEY and CDR2 SVGAGI come from the germline V gene. The CDR3 runs 15 residues. Here the CDR3 reads CASSFRQARGNTIYF. CDR3 nucleotide sequence: TGTGCCAGCAGTTTCCGACAGGCGCGGGGAAACACCATATATTTT.

J is TRBJ2-2 and V is TRBV4-3; 7 bases match TRBD2. CDR1 and CDR2 from the germline V gene are LGHNA and YSLEER. V dropped 2 bases and J dropped 3; count of bases not matched to a gene: 12. The CDR3 is 18 residues long. The CDR3 here is CASSQSPPSGGDTGELFF. In nucleotides, the CDR3 is TGCGCCAGCAGCCAATCTCCTCCTAGCGGAGGGGACACCGGGGAGCTGTTTTTT.

This rearrangement joins TRBV6-5 to TRBJ1-1, with D possibly matching TRBD1 (5 bases). The CDR3 has 16 amino acids. Trimming took 0 bases from V and 5 from J, leaving 16 bases between them. Per the germline V gene, CDR1 is MNHEY and CDR2 is SVGAGI. The chain's CDR3 is CASSYSGWGVNTEAFF. The CDR3 nucleotides are TGTGCCAGCAGTTACTCCGGGTGGGGGGTTAATACTGAAGCTTTCTTT.

This rearrangement joins TRBV11-2 to TRBJ2-1; 7 bases are shared with TRBD2. CDR1 and CDR2 from the germline V gene are SGHAT and FQNNGV. V lost 6 bases, J lost 4 bases, and 6 bases stayed unmatched. The CDR3 loop spans 14 amino acids. The DNA of the CDR3 is TGTGCCAGCAGTGCAGCGGGGATTTACAATGAGCAGTTCTTC. Translated: CASSAAGIYNEQFF.

The V and J genes are TRBV19 and TRBJ1-5, with 7 bases identical to TRBD1. The CDR3 length is 17 residues. Trimming took 5 bases from V and 0 from J; bases not matched to a gene: 10. The germline CDR1 and CDR2 sequences are LNHDA and SQIVND (reference sequence). CDR3 DNA: TGTGCCAGTAGTCCGCGACAGGGAACCTATAGCAATCAGCCCCAGCATTTT. Its protein product is CASSPRQGTYSNQPQHF.

V is TRBV6-2 or TRBV6-3 and J is TRBJ1-5; weak D call: TRBD1 (5 bases). The V gene lost 4 bases and the J gene lost 0 bases, with 7 bases spanning the gap. Looked up from germline, CDR1 is MNHEY and CDR2 is SVGEGT. This CDR3 is built from 14 residues. The CDR3 here is CASSSGSSNQPQHF. Here the CDR3 DNA reads TGTGCCAGCAGTTCAGGGTCTAGCAATCAGCCCCAGCATTTT.

The CDR3 reads CASTSTRQGTDTQYF. The DNA for the CDR3 is TGTGCCAGCACGAGCACACGTCAGGGAACAGATACGCAGTATTTT. J is TRBJ2-3 and V is TRBV11-3; D may be TRBD1 (5 bases). CDR3 size: 15 residues. Trimming took 7 bases from V and 3 from J, leaving 17 bases between them. Germline V lookup: CDR1 SGHNT, CDR2 YENEEA.

The chain joins TRBV2 to TRBJ2-3, with 9 bases fitting TRBD2. Trimming cost V 6 bases and J 3 bases; bases outside gene matches: 10. This CDR3 spans 16 amino acids. Per the germline V gene, CDR1 is SNHLY and CDR2 is FYNNEI. The CDR3 region has the DNA TGTGCCAGCAGGCCCCCCGGACTAGCGAGGACAGATACGCAGTATTTT. Protein: CASRPPGLARTDTQYF. Drawing the rest from reference TRBV2 and TRBJ2-3, the complete variable domain is EPEVTQTPSHQVTQMGQEVILRCVPISNHLYFYWYRQILGQKVEFLVSFYNNEISEKSEIFDDQFSVERPDGSNFTLKIRSTKLEDSAMYFCASRPPGLARTDTQYFGPGTRLTVL.

Only one count was recorded for this clone. The J gene is TRBJ1-1, the V gene TRBV18; a possible D gene is TRBD1 (5 bases). This CDR3 comprises 15 residues. Trimming shortened V by 2 bases and J by 1 base, and 11 bases separated the two germline ends. Germline CDR1 and CDR2: KGHSH and LQKENI. The CDR3 protein is CASSPGAGGNTEAFF. The DNA of the CDR3 is TGTGCCAGCTCACCAGGGGCGGGGGGGAACACTGAAGCTTTCTTT.

Only one count was recorded for this clone. The J gene is TRBJ1-6, the V gene TRBV21-1; TRBD1, as called in the table, went unchecked against the DNA. TRBV21-1 is annotated as a pseudogene. The CDR3 is made up of 16 amino acids. CDR3 sequence: CASSKNRTGINSPLHF. CDR3 in DNA: TGTGCCAGCAGCAAAAACCGGACAGGGATCAATTCACCCCTCCACTTT.

This sequence joins TRBV6-5 and TRBJ1-5, with 7 bases matching TRBD1. This CDR3 is 15 amino acids long. The germline gives CDR1 MNHEY, CDR2 SVGAGI. J gave up 0 bases and V 6 bases, and 5 bases lay outside the gene matches. The DNA for the CDR3 is TGTGCCAGCAGATCAGGGGGGTATAGCAATCAGCCCCAGCATTTT. It specifies CASRSGGYSNQPQHF.

This chain connects TRBV2 to TRBJ2-3; 13 bases line up with TRBD2. This CDR3 spans 15 amino acids. V was clipped by 5 bases and J by 4 bases; unmatched bases: 3. CDR1 is SNHLY, CDR2 FYNNEI, per germline. The CDR3 sequence: CASSRTSGGSDTQYF. CDR3 in DNA: TGTGCCAGCAGTCGGACTAGCGGGGGTTCAGATACGCAGTATTTT.

CDR3 protein: CASSQDPAGGPGVETQYF. CDR3 coding DNA: TGCGCCAGCAGCCAAGATCCAGCGGGGGGGCCCGGTGTCGAGACCCAGTACTTC. The J gene is TRBJ2-5, the V gene TRBV4-1, with 10 bases aligning to TRBD2. V lost 0 bases to trimming and J lost 5 bases; unmatched junction nucleotides: 12. This CDR3 has 18 residues. The V gene's germline CDR1 is MGHRA and CDR2 YSYEKL.

This chain uses TRBV29-1 with TRBJ2-5, with D uncertain. Looked up from germline, CDR1 is SQVTM and CDR2 is ANQGSEA. V lost 4 bases and J 2 bases, leaving 8 bases between the germline ends. The CDR3 runs 12 residues. The CDR3 nucleotides are TGCAGCGTTGTTGGGCTTCAAGAGACCCAGTACTTC. Its translation is CSVVGLQETQYF.

This chain links TRBV5-5 with TRBJ2-2, with TRBD2 matching 8 bases. The CDR3 loop spans 16 amino acids. V was clipped by 4 bases and J by 1 base; unmatched bases: 6. Looked up from germline, CDR1 is SGHKS and CDR2 is YYEKEE (reference sequence). The CDR3 spells CASSPQAGVNTGELFF. Here the CDR3 DNA reads TGTGCCAGCAGCCCCCAAGCGGGGGTGAACACCGGGGAGCTGTTTTTT.